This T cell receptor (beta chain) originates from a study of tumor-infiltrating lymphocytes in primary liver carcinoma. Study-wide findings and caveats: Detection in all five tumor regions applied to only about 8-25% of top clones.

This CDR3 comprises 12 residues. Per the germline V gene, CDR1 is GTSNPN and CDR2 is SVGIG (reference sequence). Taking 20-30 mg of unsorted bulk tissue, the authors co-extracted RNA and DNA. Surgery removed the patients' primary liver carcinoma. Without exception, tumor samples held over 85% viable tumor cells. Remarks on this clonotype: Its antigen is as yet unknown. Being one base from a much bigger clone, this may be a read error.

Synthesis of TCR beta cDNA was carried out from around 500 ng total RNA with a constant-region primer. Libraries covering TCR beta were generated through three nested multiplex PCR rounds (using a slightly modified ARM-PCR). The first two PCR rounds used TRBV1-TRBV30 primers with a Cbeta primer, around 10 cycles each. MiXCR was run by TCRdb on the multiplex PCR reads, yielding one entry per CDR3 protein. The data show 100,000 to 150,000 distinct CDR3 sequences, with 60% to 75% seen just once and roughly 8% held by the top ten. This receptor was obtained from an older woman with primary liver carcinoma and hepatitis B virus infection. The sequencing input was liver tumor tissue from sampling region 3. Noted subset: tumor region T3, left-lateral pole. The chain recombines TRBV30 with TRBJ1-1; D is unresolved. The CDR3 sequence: CVWSRVGRIPFF. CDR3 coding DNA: TGTGTCTGGAGTCGGGTCGGACGTATTCCTTTCTTT. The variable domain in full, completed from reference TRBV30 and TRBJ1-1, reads SQTIHQWPATLVQPVGSPLSLECTVEGTSNPNLYWYRQAAGRGLQLLFYSVGIGQISSEVPQNLSASRPQDRQFILSSKKLLLSDSGFYLCVWSRVGRIPFFGQGTRLTVV.